This T cell receptor (beta chain) was recovered during a study of T cell responses to AZD1222 COVID-19 vaccine. This CDR3 spans 16 amino acids. Germline V CDR1 and CDR2: WNHNN, SYGVQD (reference sequence). V shed 2 bases and J shed 3 bases, with 17 bases lying between them. The data were produced by immunoSEQ multiplex PCR, yet TCRdb's version contains in-frame clones alone and is incomplete. The table records roughly 180,000 clones, nearly 95% of them present only once. The gene calls are TRBV10-1 and TRBJ2-7; possible D gene TRBD2, 5 bases. Sequenced here: peripheral blood, sampled 28 days after the second AZD1222 dose. The sequence was collected from an adult who received the AZD1222 COVID-19 vaccine. In nucleotides, the CDR3 is TGCGCCAGCAGTGAGATGTCGAACCCCGGGGACTACGAGCAGTACTTC. Translating it yields CASSEMSNPGDYEQYF.